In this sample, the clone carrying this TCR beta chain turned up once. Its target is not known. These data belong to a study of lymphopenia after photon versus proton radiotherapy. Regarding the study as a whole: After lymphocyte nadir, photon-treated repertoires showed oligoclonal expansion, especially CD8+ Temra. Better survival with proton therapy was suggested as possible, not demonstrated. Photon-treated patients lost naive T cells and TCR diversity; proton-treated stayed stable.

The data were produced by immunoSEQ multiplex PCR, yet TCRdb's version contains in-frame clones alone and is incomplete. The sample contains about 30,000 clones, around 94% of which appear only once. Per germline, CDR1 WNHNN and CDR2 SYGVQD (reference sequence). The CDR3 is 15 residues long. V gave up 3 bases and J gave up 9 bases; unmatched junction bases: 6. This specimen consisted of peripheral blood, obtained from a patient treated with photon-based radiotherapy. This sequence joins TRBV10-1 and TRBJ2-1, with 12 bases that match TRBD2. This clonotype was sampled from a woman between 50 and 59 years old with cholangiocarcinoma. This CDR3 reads CASSERLAGDSEQFF. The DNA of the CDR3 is TGCGCCAGCAGTGAAAGACTAGCGGGGGACAGTGAGCAGTTCTTC.